Listed below are T cell receptor beta chains from one sample, sequenced in a study of blood T cells in healthy people across ages. TCRdb reprocessed the 5' RACE reads via MiXCR and lists one record per CDR3 protein. The sample gives fewer than 800,000 distinct CDR3 sequences, just under 25% of which show up once; around 9.2% is in the top ten. The sample was also reused in another study, on T cells of mothers and their children.

Sequencing input: blood. The receptor source for this set is a boy aged 5-17 years in good health. Both conserved end residues are trimmed from each CDR3. D genes are given only for firm matches. For some rows the clone size is stated as once, few or many, or as a class when expanded; others skip it.

v_gene	abundance	d_gene	j_gene	CDR3aa
TRBV28	NA	TRBD2	TRBJ2-7	ASSFQREAGEQY
TRBV29-1	few	NA	TRBJ2-6	SVEGGLTGANVLT
TRBV6-4	once	NA	TRBJ1-2	ASSLYGGYGYT
TRBV6-2/TRBV6-3	NA	TRBD1	TRBJ1-3	ASRSAGGSGNTIY
TRBV15	few	NA	TRBJ2-5	ATSSLQGVGETQY
TRBV29-1	NA	NA	TRBJ2-3	SVEMIFGDTQY
TRBV4-2	NA	NA	NA	ASSQEVTRTDEQF
TRBV29-1	NA	NA	NA	SARQAPYNEQF
TRBV2	NA	NA	TRBJ2-7	ASSERDYEQY
TRBV20-1	NA	TRBD1	TRBJ1-2	SAVQGARGYT
TRBV7-2	few	NA	TRBJ1-2	ASSFTGLGGYT
TRBV7-9	NA	NA	TRBJ2-3	ASSMWTTTDTQY
TRBV20-1	few	NA	TRBJ2-3	SARDLDLRPSTDTQY
TRBV2	few	NA	TRBJ1-2	ATQPGANYGYT
TRBV7-9	NA	TRBD2	TRBJ2-3	ASRLPAGGDTQY
TRBV28	few	NA	TRBJ2-7	ASSGRNSYEQY
TRBV6-1	once	TRBD2	TRBJ2-3	ASSGGLAGVPRRTDTQY
TRBV28	NA	NA	TRBJ2-7	ASTPRDNTYEQY
TRBV7-2	NA	NA	TRBJ2-1	ASSLALTILSNEQF
TRBV20-1	few	TRBD2	TRBJ2-1	SARDRAGASYNEQF
TRBV7-2	NA	NA	TRBJ2-5	ASSSTTGQQETQY
TRBV5-1	NA	TRBD1	TRBJ1-1	ASSGDRGTDTEAF
TRBV29-1	few	TRBD1	TRBJ2-1	SARTGEYNEQF
TRBV9	NA	TRBD2	TRBJ2-7	ASSAGLAGDNEQY
TRBV7-8	NA	TRBD2	TRBJ2-3	ASSLERGFVTDTQY
TRBV11-2	NA	NA	TRBJ2-7	ASSLDHRDPYEQY
TRBV5-1	few	NA	TRBJ1-4	ASSIQFEKLF
TRBV7-2	NA	TRBD2	TRBJ2-1	ASSLESAGGPVEQF
TRBV7-9	NA	TRBD2	TRBJ2-1	ASSQGLAGINEQF
TRBV7-3	few	NA	TRBJ2-3	ASSLTAGTSTDTQY
TRBV20-1	few	NA	TRBJ2-7	SAMGPERFHEQY
TRBV27	few	NA	NA	ASSPISPGVLNEQY
TRBV29-1	once	TRBD1	TRBJ2-3	SVAPLDRGRTDTQY
TRBV7-2	few	NA	TRBJ2-1	ASSLPGGLAPNG
TRBV20-1	few	NA	TRBJ2-5	SASTGAWEETQY